The rows below give T cell receptor beta chains drawn from one sample of a study of spatial heterogeneity in lung cancer. TCRdb analysed the 5' RACE reads with MiXCR anew, one entry per CDR3 protein. This repertoire shows about 26,000 distinct CDR3 sequences, around 13% found once; its top ten account for around 23%. Here the sequenced sample was PBMCs, taken at surgery. The receptors stem from a female donor with early-stage non-small cell lung cancer. CDR3s include the opening cysteine and the closing phenylalanine or tryptophan. Fields, in order: J gene, clone size, V gene, D gene, CDR3 DNA, CDR3 protein. D genes are given only for firm matches. Size values are once, few and many counts, or a class for expanded clones, and some rows have none.

J gene: TRBJ2-5
clone size: many
V gene: TRBV28
D gene: TRBD2
CDR3 DNA: TGTGCCAGCAGTTCCGAATTCAATGAAGCGGGGGGGCCTGTGAAGGAGACCCAGTACTTC
CDR3 protein: CASSSEFNEAGGPVKETQYF

J gene: TRBJ2-7
clone size: medium-sized
V gene: TRBV14
D gene: NA
CDR3 DNA: TGTGCCAGCAGCCAAGAGAAGAGGGACTTCTACGAGCAGTACTTC
CDR3 protein: CASSQEKRDFYEQYF

J gene: TRBJ2-2
clone size: many
V gene: TRBV12-3/TRBV12-4
D gene: NA
CDR3 DNA: TGTGCCAGCAGTTTGCAGGGCAAGGGCGGGGAGCTGTTTTTT
CDR3 protein: CASSLQGKGGELFF

J gene: TRBJ2-3
clone size: many
V gene: TRBV6-5
D gene: TRBD1
CDR3 DNA: TGTGCCAGCAGCCCAGGACAGGGCACAGATACGCAGTATTTT
CDR3 protein: CASSPGQGTDTQYF

J gene: TRBJ2-1
clone size: many
V gene: TRBV27
D gene: TRBD1
CDR3 DNA: TGTGCCAGCAGTTTCAGGGGGTCGCTTGTCGAGCAGTTCTTC
CDR3 protein: CASSFRGSLVEQFF

J gene: TRBJ2-1
clone size: many
V gene: TRBV7-9
D gene: TRBD1
CDR3 DNA: TGTGCCAGCAGCATAGGACAGGGGAGGCAGTTCTTC
CDR3 protein: CASSIGQGRQFF

J gene: TRBJ2-7
clone size: many
V gene: TRBV29-1
D gene: TRBD1
CDR3 DNA: TGCAGCGTCGGGCATAAGGGGGCCGCCTACGAGCAGTACTTC
CDR3 protein: CSVGHKGAAYEQYF

J gene: TRBJ1-1
clone size: few
V gene: TRBV12-3/TRBV12-4
D gene: NA
CDR3 DNA: TGTGCCAGCAGTTTAGACTCACCAAGATCGACTGAAGCTTTCTTT
CDR3 protein: CASSLDSPRSTEAFF

J gene: TRBJ2-1
clone size: many
V gene: TRBV4-3
D gene: NA
CDR3 DNA: TGCGCCAGCAGCCAGAACTCAGGGTTTCATGAGCAGTTCTTC
CDR3 protein: CASSQNSGFHEQFF

J gene: TRBJ1-1
clone size: many
V gene: TRBV29-1
D gene: TRBD1
CDR3 DNA: TGCAGCGCCGGACAGGGGGGCACTGAAGCTTTCTTT
CDR3 protein: CSAGQGGTEAFF

J gene: TRBJ2-7
clone size: many
V gene: TRBV4-2
D gene: TRBD2
CDR3 DNA: TGTGCCAGCAGCGAAGGGACTAGCGGGACCTACGAGCAGTACTTC
CDR3 protein: CASSEGTSGTYEQYF

J gene: TRBJ2-1
clone size: many
V gene: TRBV4-3
D gene: TRBD2
CDR3 DNA: TGCGCCAGCAGCCAAGATTCGGCTAGCGGCAATGAGCAGTTCTTC
CDR3 protein: CASSQDSASGNEQFF

J gene: TRBJ2-7
clone size: few
V gene: TRBV12-3/TRBV12-4
D gene: TRBD1
CDR3 DNA: TGTGCCAGCTCGGGACAGGGACACTACGAGCAGTACTTC
CDR3 protein: CASSGQGHYEQYF

J gene: TRBJ2-2
clone size: NA
V gene: TRBV4-3
D gene: TRBD2
CDR3 DNA: TGCGCCAGCAGCCAAGATCCCAGCGGGAGAAACACCGGGGAGCTGTTTTTT
CDR3 protein: CASSQDPSGRNTGELFF

J gene: TRBJ1-5
clone size: few
V gene: TRBV6-2/TRBV6-3
D gene: TRBD1
CDR3 DNA: TGTGCCAGCAGCCGAACAGGGGAGGTTCAGCCCCAGCATTTT
CDR3 protein: CASSRTGEVQPQHF

J gene: TRBJ2-5
clone size: many
V gene: TRBV29-1
D gene: NA
CDR3 DNA: TGCAGCGCTGACTCAGCGGGAGAGACCCAGTACTTC
CDR3 protein: CSADSAGETQYF

J gene: TRBJ1-5
clone size: many
V gene: TRBV4-1
D gene: TRBD1
CDR3 DNA: TGCGCCAGCAGCCCGGAGCCGACAGGGGGAAATCAGCCCCAGCATTTT
CDR3 protein: CASSPEPTGGNQPQHF

J gene: TRBJ2-7
clone size: many
V gene: TRBV4-1
D gene: NA
CDR3 DNA: TGCGCCAGCAGCCAAGTTGACAGGACGTTCCACGAGCAGTACTTC
CDR3 protein: CASSQVDRTFHEQYF

J gene: TRBJ2-2
clone size: many
V gene: TRBV4-1
D gene: NA
CDR3 DNA: TGCGCCAGCAGCCAAGATTACGTGACGAACACCGGGGAGCTGTTTTTT
CDR3 protein: CASSQDYVTNTGELFF

J gene: TRBJ2-4
clone size: many
V gene: TRBV12-3/TRBV12-4
D gene: NA
CDR3 DNA: TGTGCCAGCAGTTTGGGAGATTTAGCCAAAAACATTCAGTACTTC
CDR3 protein: CASSLGDLAKNIQYF

J gene: TRBJ2-5
clone size: NA
V gene: TRBV27
D gene: TRBD2
CDR3 DNA: TGTGCCAGCAGTGGAACCGGGACTAGAGTGGAAGAGACCCAGTACTTC
CDR3 protein: CASSGTGTRVEETQYF

J gene: TRBJ2-4
clone size: NA
V gene: TRBV7-9
D gene: NA
CDR3 DNA: TGTGCCAGCCGGGGCGACAGAGAAGCCAAAAACATTCAGTACTTC
CDR3 protein: CASRGDREAKNIQYF

J gene: TRBJ1-5
clone size: many
V gene: TRBV30
D gene: NA
CDR3 DNA: TGTGCCTGGAGTGCTGGGGGGTCAGGACAGCCCCAGCATTTT
CDR3 protein: CAWSAGGSGQPQHF